Shown below are 10 T cell receptor beta chains from a single sample sequenced in a study of CD8 T cells in Susac syndrome. An input of roughly 0.5 to 1 ug of RNA was subjected to reverse transcription using random hexamers. A single record per CDR3 protein comes from TCRdb applying MiXCR to the immunoSEQ multiplex PCR reads. This sample yields fewer than 250,000 distinct CDR3 sequences, of which approximately 93% are seen a single time; 0.1% to 0.12% belongs to the top ten. Sequenced input: CD4+ T cells from PBMCs. The receptors were sampled from a human donor in good health.

This clonotype was observed a single time. V and J are TRBV9 and TRBJ2-5; no clear D gene. This CDR3 contains 12 residues. Germline assignment: CDR1 SGDLS and CDR2 YYNGEE. With 3 bases removed from V and 5 bases from J, the gap between germline ends came to 8 bases. The chain's CDR3 is CASSDLRETQYF. DNA of the CDR3: TGTGCCAGCAGCGATCTTCGTGAGACCCAGTACTTC.

The gene calls are TRBV6-2 or TRBV6-3 and TRBJ2-5, with D uncertain. Germline V CDR1 and CDR2: MNHEY, SVGEGT. This CDR3 is 15 amino acids long. The germline V and J ends were trimmed by 2 bases and 0 bases, with 10 bases remaining between them. DNA for the CDR3: TGTGCCAGCAGTTACGGGAACCAGTACCAAGAGACCCAGTACTTC. It is translated as CASSYGNQYQETQYF.

The V gene is TRBV6-2 or TRBV6-3, the J gene TRBJ2-7; D remains ambiguous. V shed 0 bases and J shed 5 bases, with 20 bases lying between them. This CDR3 spans 17 amino acids. Germline V lookup: CDR1 MNHEY, CDR2 SVGEGT. The CDR3 region has the DNA TGTGCCAGCAGTTACTCCACAGTGGGCCCCCGGTCCAACGAGCAGTACGTC. This gives the protein CASSYSTVGPRSNEQYV.

The chain has TRBV6-5 and TRBJ2-5; TRBD1 matches at 7 bases. J gave up 7 bases and V 4 bases, and 9 bases lay outside the gene matches. In germline, CDR1 is MNHEY, CDR2 SVGAGI. The CDR3 length is 14 residues. The CDR3 DNA reads TGTGCCAGCAGTTCCCACAGGGGACCGGGGACCCAGTACTTC. Translation gives CASSSHRGPGTQYF.

The V call is TRBV27, the J call TRBJ2-5, with 8 bases identical to TRBD1. V lost 4 bases and J lost 0; bases outside the gene matches: 7. The CDR3 extends over 16 amino acids. In germline, CDR1 is MNHEY, CDR2 SMNVEV (reference sequence). CDR3 nucleotides: TGTGCCAGCAGTTCCCGGACAGGGCTAGACCAAGAGACCCAGTACTTC. This gives the protein CASSSRTGLDQETQYF.

Here the CDR3 reads CASSPLGAHNEKLFF. DNA of the CDR3: TGCGCCAGCAGCCCCCTGGGGGCGCATAATGAAAAACTGTTTTTT. The chain employs TRBV5-1 and TRBJ1-4; possible D gene TRBD1, 6 bases. CDR1 SGHRS and CDR2 YFSETQ come from the germline V gene. V was trimmed by 4 bases and J by 4 bases, leaving 14 bases between them. The CDR3 has 15 residues.

The J gene is TRBJ2-1, the V gene TRBV3-1; weak D call: TRBD2 (6 bases). The length of the CDR3 is 16 residues. The ends were cut back, 4 bases at V and 7 bases at J, with 20 bases in the middle. From germline, CDR1 is LGHDT and CDR2 YNNKEL (reference sequence). The CDR3 sequence: CASSRRVIAEPNEQFF. The DNA for the CDR3 is TGTGCCAGCAGCCGGAGGGTAATAGCGGAGCCTAATGAGCAGTTCTTC.

This clonotype was counted between two and nine times. The V call is TRBV7-2, the J call TRBJ1-2, with D maybe TRBD1 (5 bases). This CDR3 has 12 residues. CDR1 and CDR2 (germline): SGHTA, FQGNSA. V lost 11 bases and J 2 bases, leaving 12 bases between the germline ends. The CDR3 reads CASGGGNYGYTF. CDR3 sequence (DNA): TGTGCCTCCGGTGGGGGAAACTATGGCTACACCTTC.

The gene calls are TRBV7-2 and TRBJ1-2; 10 bases fit TRBD1. There are 15 residues in the CDR3. V shed 5 bases, J shed 5 bases, and the junction held 8 bases outside the gene matches. The germline V gene encodes CDR1 SGHTA and CDR2 FQGNSA. The CDR3 protein is CASSQPGTGDYGYTF. CDR3 nucleotide sequence: TGTGCCAGCAGCCAGCCCGGGACAGGGGATTATGGCTACACCTTC.

The J gene is TRBJ2-1, the V gene TRBV14; 9 positions match TRBD1. The CDR3 sequence is 16 residues long. Looked up from germline, CDR1 is SGHDN and CDR2 is FVKESK. J lost 4 bases, V lost 3 bases, and 7 bases had no gene match. The CDR3 nucleotides are TGTGCCAGCAGCCAGGTACAGGGGGCGCGGTACAATGAGCAGTTCTTC. Amino acid sequence: CASSQVQGARYNEQFF.